What follows describes a single T cell receptor (beta chain). The antigen it binds to is not known. It has no much larger one-base neighbor in the sample; base qualities were not kept. The source of the sample is a study of sequential checkpoint blockade in melanoma (dated by TCRdb to between 2018 and 2020). The study in broad terms: In a 1:1 randomization, patients received either first-line nivolumab then ipilimumab (arm A) or ipilimumab then nivolumab (arm B). Both trial sequences were followed by maintenance nivolumab. Results and caveats for the whole study, not just this receptor: The model for predicting response that combines TCR metrics with mutation burden needs to be validated in larger, independent patient cohorts.

The CDR3 contains 14 residues, cysteine and phenylalanine counted. Just CDR3 DNA is preserved here, 42 bases in frame from base 1. Taken from the germline V gene, the CDR1 and CDR2 loops are MNHNS and SASEGT. Ends trimmed: V by 5 bases, J by 2 bases; bases unmatched to a gene: 5. TCRbeta CDR3 regions were immunosequenced from genomic DNA with the immunoSEQ Assay. Before high-throughput sequencing, the genomic DNA was amplified using bias-controlled multiplex PCR. The source study handled its data this way. To quantify the absolute abundance of each unique TCRbeta CDR3 region, the sequences were collapsed and filtered. Clonality was defined as 1 minus Pielou's evenness and was calculated using productive rearrangements only. A previously published method was used to identify clones whose frequencies were significantly greater in on-treatment samples than in baseline samples. TCRdb's version of the immuneACCESS table is confined to in-frame rearrangements and falls short of the full clone set. An unresolved V gene accounts for under half of the shortfall where checked; the remainder is of unknown origin. The V and J calls and clone size come from that table; D and trimming were worked out from the DNA. The table for this sample lists 25,000 to 35,000 clones; 83% of them were counted only once. The ten largest clones represent roughly 17% of the sample.

What the treatment or condition label conveys for this sample: randomized to nivolumab then ipilimumab (arm A) or the reverse (arm B). None of the trial patients had been given prior DNA-damaging chemotherapy. Thawed PBMCs were sorted on a FACS Aria II flow cytometer to isolate live CD3+CD8+ cells negative for CD19 and CD56. Samples came from patients with melanoma in CheckMate 064, a randomized, open-label phase II trial of sequential checkpoint blockade. Peripheral blood mononuclear cells were obtained through leukapheresis, purified using Ficoll-Paque, and frozen in human serum containing roughly 10% DMSO. Right after sorting, the blood CD3+CD8+ cells were verified to be >95% pure, and DNA extraction followed.

This clonotype was sampled from a human donor with melanoma. This material consisted of CD8+ T cells sorted from blood (inferred from file names), taken from a patient given nivolumab and ipilimumab in sequence. The chain employs TRBV6-1 and TRBJ2-7; 8 bases in the junction line up with TRBD2. The bases are TGTGCCAGCAGTACGAGCGGGAGAGCCTACGAGCAGTACTTC. It translates as CASSTSGRAYEQYF.